The TCR beta chain under discussion was sequenced for a study of T cell repertoires in aging, cancer and after chemotherapy. At the level of the study: Donors were grouped into six age bands spanning 30 or younger through 70 or older. Healthy donor repertoires were recorded over several months to years and showed clear clonal overlap. Whole-study findings and limits: Compared with age-matched healthy donors, untreated hematological or solid cancer patients showed higher blood TCR clonality. Healthy donors lost TCR diversity with age mainly through richness, cancer patients through richness and evenness.

The template was genomic DNA from peripheral blood, not RNA. By share, this clonotype counts as large. What it binds is unknown. Trimming took 1 base from V and 4 from J; bases not matched to a gene: 2. The CDR3 consists of 15 residues. Germline CDR1 is KGHSH and CDR2 is LQKENI. TRB rearrangements spanning V, D and J were amplified using mixed TRB-A/B primers. TCRdb processed the multiplex PCR reads anew with MiXCR; each CDR3 protein has one entry. Of nearly 600 distinct CDR3 sequences listed, under 30% are singletons. The clonotype originates from a human donor in good health. What was sequenced was blood. The V and J genes are TRBV18 and TRBJ2-2; 8 nucleotides line up with TRBD2. The CDR3 loop is CASSPLLAGTGELFF. In DNA form, the CDR3 reads TGTGCCAGCTCACCACTCCTAGCGGGCACCGGGGAGCTGTTTTTT.